This T cell receptor beta chain was found in a study of cytomegalovirus exposure and HLA in healthy donors. Study in general: Later, an analysis reported that the 100 to 150 validation repertoires had used the same platform as the roughly 720 first-cohort repertoires. Notes on the study in general: Some TCR beta chains (approximately 180 of them) were listed as cytomegalovirus-associated. Specificity for CMV antigens was confirmed in vitro for a few of the CMV-associated chains.

For this clone: Its antigen is not known.

The CDR3 totals 19 residues. J was trimmed by 0 bases and V by 0 bases; bases with no gene match: 8. The germline CDR1 and CDR2 sequences are LGHNA and YSLEER. TCRdb keeps only in-frame clones here, not all; method: immunoSEQ multiplex PCR. The sample has about 310,000 clones, over 75% seen once. The clonotype comes from a man aged 30 to 45 in good health and CMV-seronegative. The chain employs TRBV4-3 and TRBJ2-6; 7 positions match TRBD1. Sequencing was done on a sample of PBMCs. The CDR3 sequence: CASSQDKGTDYSGANVLTF. In DNA form, the CDR3 reads TGCGCCAGCAGCCAAGATAAGGGGACAGACTACTCTGGGGCCAACGTCCTGACTTTC.